The clone carrying this T cell receptor (beta chain) was detected a few times. What it binds is not known. With a J-beta primer mix and a sample-barcoded 5' primer, a second PCR ran roughly 6 to 12 cycles. Each cDNA molecule received a tag from a template-switch adaptor that had 12 random nucleotides. TCRdb analysed the 5' RACE reads with MiXCR anew, one entry per CDR3 protein. The repertoire consists of about a million distinct CDR3 sequences, with more than 30% occurring once and the leading ten covering about an eighth. The sample comes from a study of blood T cells in healthy people across ages. Peripheral blood, roughly 9.3 milliliters per donor, was collected. Each sample had at least 6 million PBMCs isolated. Study-wide points: Estimated diversity that came from one million T cells was considered an underestimate.

The source is a man aged 18 to 29 in good health. The sample was blood.

In DNA, the CDR3 is TGTGCCAGCAGCCTGTATACCGGACAGAACTATGGCTACACCTTC. Protein sequence: CASSLYTGQNYGYTF. The chain is built from TRBV6-6 and TRBJ1-2; weak D call: TRBD1 (6 bases). The CDR3 consists of 15 residues. CDR1 MNHNY and CDR2 SVGAGI come from the germline V gene (reference sequence). V dropped 6 bases and J dropped 2 bases, with 16 bases sitting between them.